The 20 T cell receptor beta chains listed next were all sequenced from one sample in a study of PD-1 blockade in classical Hodgkin lymphoma. Every one of the patients relapsed after autologous stem cell transplantation (brentuximab vedotin exposure was variable). Repertoires were generated with immunoSEQ multiplex PCR, while TCRdb's copy carries only in-frame clones and drops some. This table holds approximately 44,000 clones, 60% to 75% found once. Here the sequenced sample was peripheral blood mononuclear cells (PBMCs), taken at baseline. These receptors were collected from a human donor with classical Hodgkin lymphoma.

V usage is TRBV7-6 and J usage is TRBJ2-1, with D perhaps TRBD1 or TRBD2 (5 bases each). This CDR3 contains 15 residues. The germline CDR1 and CDR2 sequences are SGHVS and FNYEAQ. With 5 bases removed from V and 4 bases from J, the gap between germline ends came to 15 bases. Written as DNA, the CDR3 is TGTGCCAGCAGCCTCCGGGACGAAGCGTACAATGAGCAGTTCTTC. Residues: CASSLRDEAYNEQFF.

The genes are TRBV29-1 and TRBJ1-2; TRBD1 is a possible D gene (5 bases). V shed 7 bases and J shed 1 base, with 7 bases lying between them. The CDR3 length is 11 residues. CDR1 and CDR2 from the germline V gene are SQVTM and ANQGSEA. This CDR3 is CSGGDNYGYTF. CDR3 DNA: TGCAGCGGGGGGGATAACTATGGCTACACCTTC. The full variable domain, in which reference TRBV29-1 and TRBJ1-2 provide the parts outside the CDR3, is SAVISQKPSRDICQRGTSLTIQCQVDSQVTMMFWYRQQPGQSLTLIATANQGSEATYESGFVIDKFPISRPNLTFSTLTVSNMSPEDSSIYLCSGGDNYGYTFGSGTRLTVV.

This rearrangement joins TRBV28 to TRBJ1-1; a weak D match, TRBD1 (6 bases). V was trimmed by 8 bases and J by 4 bases, leaving 14 bases between them. CDR3 length: 13 residues. Looked up from germline, CDR1 is MDHEN and CDR2 is SYDVKM. The CDR3 coding sequence is TGTGCCAGCGGAACAGGGTATGGCACTGAAGCTTTCTTT. Translation: CASGTGYGTEAFF.

CDR3 coding DNA: TGTGCCAGCAGCTTAGCGCTGGGATATGAGCAGTTCTTC. Translation: CASSLALGYEQFF. The genes are TRBV7-9 and TRBJ2-1, with no clear D. The CDR3 contains 13 residues. Germline V gene sequence: CDR1 SEHNR, CDR2 FQNEAQ (reference sequence). V dropped 0 bases and J dropped 8 bases, with 8 bases sitting between them.

The chain employs TRBV19 and TRBJ1-1; 9 bases fit TRBD1. This CDR3 spans 15 amino acids. Germline loops: CDR1 LNHDA, CDR2 SQIVND (reference sequence). V gave up 4 bases and J gave up 4 bases; unmatched junction bases: 7. CDR3 in amino acids: CASSKLGDRVTEAFF. The CDR3 coding sequence is TGTGCCAGTAGTAAGTTGGGGGACAGGGTCACTGAAGCTTTCTTT. Filled out from reference TRBV19 and TRBJ1-1, the complete variable domain reads DGGITQSPKYLFRKEGQNVTLSCEQNLNHDAMYWYRQDPGQGLRLIYYSQIVNDFQKGDIAEGYSVSREKKESFPLTVTSAQKNPTAFYLCASSKLGDRVTEAFFGQGTRLTVV.

Regarding this clone: One junction end does not reproduce the germline sequence, and a read error may be involved. This chain uses TRBV14 with TRBJ1-5; 7 bases match TRBD1. This CDR3 is built from 18 residues. The V gene's germline CDR1 is SGHDN and CDR2 FVKESK. The DNA of the CDR3 is TGTGCCAGCATCCAAAACAGGTGGCCGGGACAGACGAATCAGCCCCAGCATTTT. This codes for CASIQNRWPGQTNQPQHF.

V usage is TRBV27 and J usage is TRBJ2-5; D may be TRBD1 (5 bases). The CDR3 is made up of 15 amino acids. The germline gives CDR1 MNHEY, CDR2 SMNVEV (reference sequence). Trimming left V 4 bases short and J 4 bases short, with 16 bases between. The chain's CDR3 is CASSSRQRLRETQYF. The CDR3 DNA reads as TGTGCCAGCAGTTCCCGACAGCGCCTTCGAGAGACCCAGTACTTC.

The chain uses TRBV15 and TRBJ1-1, with 8 positions matching TRBD1. This CDR3 region has 15 residues. Germline CDR1 is LNHNV and CDR2 is YYDKDF (reference sequence). J was trimmed by 1 base and V by 5 bases; bases with no gene match: 6. CDR3 in DNA: TGTGCCACCAGCGCCCAGGGGGCTAAGAACACTGAAGCTTTCTTT. This codes for CATSAQGAKNTEAFF.

The V and J genes are TRBV19 and TRBJ2-1; the D is unclear. The V end was cut by 6 bases, the J end by 0 bases, with 9 bases between. Germline V gives CDR1 LNHDA, CDR2 SQIVND (reference sequence). The CDR3 has 14 residues. The CDR3 region has the DNA TGTGCCAGTAGCTTGACGAGCTCCTACAATGAGCAGTTCTTC. Its translation: CASSLTSSYNEQFF.

J is TRBJ2-7 and V is TRBV18; 8 bases are a match to TRBD1. Germline V CDR1 and CDR2: KGHSH, LQKENI. The ends lost 0 bases at V and 5 bases at J; junction bases unmatched: 3. The CDR3 runs 14 residues. The CDR3, as DNA: TGTGCCAGCTCACCACCACCGACAGGGGACGAGCAGTACTTC. It encodes CASSPPPTGDEQYF.

This rearrangement joins TRBV27 to TRBJ2-1; perhaps D is TRBD1 or TRBD2 (5 bases each). The CDR3 loop spans 12 amino acids. The V and J ends lost 10 bases and 7 bases respectively, with 14 bases between them. Germline values: CDR1 MNHEY, CDR2 SMNVEV (reference sequence). The CDR3 protein is CATEGNLNEQFF. The CDR3 nucleotides are TGTGCCACTGAGGGGAACCTAAATGAGCAGTTCTTC.

The chain links TRBV7-9 to TRBJ2-7; D not resolved. Germline V CDR1 and CDR2: SEHNR, FQNEAQ (reference sequence). The CDR3 runs 15 residues. Trimming shortened V by 1 base and J by 0 bases, and 10 bases separated the two germline ends. The CDR3 sequence is CASSLDGSPSYEQYF. The CDR3 DNA is TGTGCCAGCAGCTTAGACGGCAGCCCCTCCTACGAGCAGTACTTC.

This clone appeared once. This rearrangement joins TRBV2 to TRBJ1-5; 7 bases match TRBD1. The CDR3 is 14 residues long. The V gene's germline CDR1 is SNHLY and CDR2 FYNNEI. The J segment lost 5 bases and the V segment lost 5 bases, leaving 6 bases of the junction unmatched. The CDR3 coding sequence is TGTGCCAGCAGTCAGACAGGGTATCATCAGCCCCAGCATTTT. It yields the protein CASSQTGYHQPQHF. Supplemented by reference TRBV2 and TRBJ1-5, the full variable domain reads EPEVTQTPSHQVTQMGQEVILRCVPISNHLYFYWYRQILGQKVEFLVSFYNNEISEKSEIFDDQFSVERPDGSNFTLKIRSTKLEDSAMYFCASSQTGYHQPQHFGDGTRLSIL.

The CDR3 here is CASSTSGPSYEQYF. As DNA, the CDR3 is TGTGCCAGCAGCACTAGCGGGCCCTCCTACGAGCAGTACTTC. This chain links TRBV27 with TRBJ2-7, with 9 bases identical to TRBD2. Germline CDR1 reads MNHEY; CDR2 reads SMNVEV (reference sequence). V lost 6 bases, J lost 0 bases, and 3 bases stayed unmatched. This CDR3 contains 14 residues.

The chain carries TRBV27 and TRBJ2-7; the D gene is possibly TRBD2 (5 bases). The CDR3 extends over 16 amino acids. Germline assignment: CDR1 MNHEY and CDR2 SMNVEV (reference sequence). Trimming removed 5 bases from V and 0 bases from J, with 17 bases in between. This CDR3 reads CASSPFTPGSSYEQYF. DNA of the CDR3: TGTGCCAGCAGTCCTTTTACACCGGGAAGCTCCTACGAGCAGTACTTC.

V and J are TRBV5-5 and TRBJ1-1, with D unclear. Between the trimmed V and J ends, which lost 2 bases and 4 bases, there was a span of 9 bases. Per the germline V gene, CDR1 is SGHKS and CDR2 is YYEKEE (reference sequence). The CDR3 loop spans 13 amino acids. The CDR3 loop reads CASSFSWGTEAFF. The CDR3 bases are TGTGCCAGCAGCTTTAGCTGGGGCACTGAAGCTTTCTTT.

The genes are TRBV5-4 and TRBJ2-7; D is possibly TRBD2 (5 bases). V was trimmed by 3 bases and J by 0 bases, leaving 7 bases between them. In germline, CDR1 is SGHNT, CDR2 YYREEE (reference sequence). The CDR3 is 13 residues long. The CDR3 nucleotides read TGTGCCAGCAGCTGGGAGTCCTCCTACGAGCAGTACTTC. Protein: CASSWESSYEQYF.

The chain couples TRBV7-9 to TRBJ1-1; D gene unclear. Per germline, CDR1 SEHNR and CDR2 FQNEAQ (reference sequence). Trimming removed 2 bases from V and 5 bases from J, with 9 bases in between. This CDR3 is 13 amino acids long. The CDR3 sequence: CASSLRELTEAFF. The CDR3 nucleotides read TGTGCCAGCAGCTTAAGGGAATTGACTGAAGCTTTCTTT.

The rearrangement links TRBV23-1 to TRBJ1-5, with D uncertain. TRBV23-1 is known as an ORF, though its function is uncertain. This CDR3 has 15 amino acids. The V gene lost 6 bases and the J gene lost 2 bases, with 14 bases spanning the gap. The CDR3 reads CASRNGLRGNQPQHF. The CDR3 coding sequence is TGCGCCAGCAGAAACGGGTTAAGGGGCAATCAGCCCCAGCATTTT.

Turning to this clone: The same CDR3 also results from other DNA sequences found in this sample. The chain recombines TRBV6-1 with TRBJ1-5, with TRBD1 identical over 7 bases. CDR3 size: 15 residues. In germline, CDR1 is MNHNS, CDR2 SASEGT. V dropped 0 bases and J dropped 4; count of bases not matched to a gene: 3. The CDR3 sequence: CASSEAGQQNQPQHF. CDR3 DNA: TGTGCCAGCAGTGAAGCGGGACAGCAGAATCAGCCCCAGCATTTT.